The 11 T cell receptor beta chains below were found in one sample sequenced in a study of neoadjuvant anti-PD-1 for oral cavity cancer. Sequencing was performed with immunoSEQ multiplex PCR; in TCRdb, only in-frame clones are kept and a portion is missing. The sample has roughly 6,600 clones; less than 45% are singletons. The sequencing here drew on tumor tissue, taken before nivolumab (anti-PD-1) treatment. The receptor source for this set is a person between 40 and 85 years old with oral cavity squamous cell carcinoma.

This clone came up a few times. The chain carries TRBV19 and TRBJ1-2; 7 bases map to TRBD1. Germline CDR1 and CDR2: LNHDA and SQIVND (reference sequence). CDR3 length: 14 residues. The V gene end was trimmed by 8 bases and the J gene end by 4 bases; junction bases not matched to a gene: 10. This CDR3 reads CASGTQGVGYGYTF. The CDR3 DNA reads TGTGCCAGTGGGACCCAGGGGGTAGGCTATGGCTACACCTTC.

This chain connects TRBV7-2 to TRBJ1-2; no clear D gene. The CDR3 covers 13 residues. CDR1 is SGHTA and CDR2 is FQGNSA in the germline V gene. Trimming removed 4 bases from V and 0 bases from J, with 6 bases in between. CDR3 sequence: CASSSRANYGYTF. CDR3 nucleotide sequence: TGTGCCAGCAGCTCCAGAGCTAACTATGGCTACACCTTC.

This clone was found a few times. The chain couples TRBV29-1 to TRBJ2-2, with 13 bases lining up with TRBD2. Unmatched junction bases numbered 6, after V lost 6 bases and J lost 8 bases. This CDR3 region has 14 residues. From germline, CDR1 is SQVTM and CDR2 ANQGSEA. CDR3 residues: CSVLTSGGPGELFF. The CDR3 DNA sequence: TGCAGCGTCCTGACTAGCGGGGGGCCAGGGGAGCTGTTTTTT.

This clone was seen a few times. The chain carries TRBV7-2 and TRBJ2-1, with D perhaps given as TRBD1 or TRBD2 (5 bases each). Between the trimmed V and J ends, which lost 6 bases and 2 bases, there was a span of 17 bases. Germline values: CDR1 SGHTA, CDR2 FQGNSA. The CDR3 length is 16 residues. The CDR3 here is CASRPPGRYAYNEQFF. The DNA for the CDR3 is TGTGCCAGCAGACCGCCGGGACGCTATGCCTACAATGAGCAGTTCTTC.

V is TRBV11-2 and J is TRBJ1-1, with no clear D. This CDR3 spans 13 amino acids. Germline CDR1 reads SGHAT; CDR2 reads FQNNGV. Trimming left V 2 bases short and J 0 bases short, with 4 bases between. CDR3 nucleotide sequence: TGTGCCAGCAGCTTATATATGAACACTGAAGCTTTCTTT. Residues: CASSLYMNTEAFF.

The J gene is TRBJ2-3, the V gene TRBV7-6; TRBD1 aligns across 9 bases. The germline V gene has CDR1 SGHVS and CDR2 FNYEAQ. The CDR3 covers 17 residues. The V gene end was trimmed by 2 bases and the J gene end by 4 bases; junction bases not matched to a gene: 10. The CDR3 sequence: CASSLRLTGGRPDTQYF. The DNA for the CDR3 is TGTGCCAGCAGCTTAAGGTTGACAGGGGGAAGGCCAGATACGCAGTATTTT.

V gene TRBV29-1 combines with J gene TRBJ1-2; D is undetermined. Germline values: CDR1 SQVTM, CDR2 ANQGSEA. V was cut by 4 bases and J by 5 bases, with 14 bases left in between. The CDR3 loop spans 13 amino acids. DNA for the CDR3: TGCAGCGTTGGGGGATTTGAAGTATATGGCTACACCTTC. Its translation is CSVGGFEVYGYTF.

The V call is TRBV6-5, the J call TRBJ1-3, with unresolved D. The CDR3 has 13 amino acids. Germline V gives CDR1 MNHEY, CDR2 SVGAGI. Trimming stripped 0 bases from V and 3 bases from J, with 3 bases between. CDR3 nucleotides: TGTGCCAGCAGTTACTCGAGTGGAAACACCATATATTTT. Translating gives CASSYSSGNTIYF.

J is TRBJ1-1 and V is TRBV5-8, with no clear D. This CDR3 region has 11 residues. The V gene lost 6 bases and the J gene lost 8 bases, with 11 bases spanning the gap. The germline CDR1 and CDR2 sequences are SGHTS and YDEGEE. The DNA for the CDR3 is TGTGCCAGCATCCCCACCGCAGAAGCTTTCTTT. As protein: CASIPTAEAFF. The whole variable domain, filled in from reference TRBV5-8 and TRBJ1-1, reads EAGVTQSPTHLIKTRGQQATLRCSPISGHTSVYWYQQALGLGLQFLLWYDEGEERNRGNFPPRFSGRQFPNYSSELNVNALELEDSALYLCASIPTAEAFFGQGTRLTVV.

A few counts support this clone. The rearrangement links TRBV6-5 to TRBJ1-6, with TRBD1 as a possible D gene (5 bases). V gave up 5 bases and J gave up 5 bases, with 10 bases separating them. Per the germline V gene, CDR1 is MNHEY and CDR2 is SVGAGI. The CDR3 covers 14 residues. The CDR3 spells CASSPGRNNSPLHF. Here the CDR3 DNA reads TGTGCCAGCAGTCCGGGACGGAATAATTCACCCCTCCACTTT.

The chain recombines TRBV19 with TRBJ1-1, with 8 bases matching TRBD1. Germline CDR1 is LNHDA and CDR2 is SQIVND (reference sequence). This CDR3 spans 13 amino acids. Trimming at V came to 4 bases and at J to 7 bases, leaving 5 bases not matched to a gene. The CDR3 region has the DNA TGTGCCAGTAGTACCACAGGGGGTCATGAAGCTTTCTTT. This gives the protein CASSTTGGHEAFF.